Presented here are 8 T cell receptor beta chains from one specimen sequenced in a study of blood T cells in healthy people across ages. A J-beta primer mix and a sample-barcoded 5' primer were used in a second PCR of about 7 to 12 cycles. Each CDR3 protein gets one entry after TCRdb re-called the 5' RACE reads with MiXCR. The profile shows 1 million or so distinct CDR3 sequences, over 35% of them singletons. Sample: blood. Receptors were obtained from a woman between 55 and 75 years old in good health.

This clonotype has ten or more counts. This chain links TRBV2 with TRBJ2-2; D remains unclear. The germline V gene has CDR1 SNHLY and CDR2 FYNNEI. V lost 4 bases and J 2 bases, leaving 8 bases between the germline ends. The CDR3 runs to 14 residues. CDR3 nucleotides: TGTGCCAGCAGTGTTGTGGCTAACACCGGGGAGCTGTTTTTT. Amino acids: CASSVVANTGELFF.

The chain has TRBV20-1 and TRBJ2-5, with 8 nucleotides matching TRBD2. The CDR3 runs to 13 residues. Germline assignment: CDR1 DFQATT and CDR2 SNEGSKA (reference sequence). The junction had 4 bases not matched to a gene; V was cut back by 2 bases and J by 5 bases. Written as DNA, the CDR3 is TGCAGTGCTAGACCCCCTAGCGGGGAGACCCAGTACTTC. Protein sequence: CSARPPSGETQYF.

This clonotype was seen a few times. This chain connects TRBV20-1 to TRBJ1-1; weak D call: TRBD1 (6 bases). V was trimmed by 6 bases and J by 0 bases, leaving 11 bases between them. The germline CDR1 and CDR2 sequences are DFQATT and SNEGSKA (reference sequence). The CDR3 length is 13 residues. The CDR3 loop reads CSAPDRMNTEAFF. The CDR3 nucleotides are TGCAGTGCCCCTGACAGGATGAACACTGAAGCTTTCTTT.

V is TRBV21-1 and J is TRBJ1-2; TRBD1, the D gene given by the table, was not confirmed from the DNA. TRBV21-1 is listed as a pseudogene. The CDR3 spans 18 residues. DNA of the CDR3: TGTGCCAGCAGCAAAGCGCTAAGGGACAGGCTCATTGTTAGTGGCTACACCTTC. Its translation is CASSKALRDRLIVSGYTF.

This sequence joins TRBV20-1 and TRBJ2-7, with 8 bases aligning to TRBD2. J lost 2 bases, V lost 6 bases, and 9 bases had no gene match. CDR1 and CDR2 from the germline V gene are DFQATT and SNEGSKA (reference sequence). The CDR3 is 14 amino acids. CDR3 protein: CSALRTSPTYEQYF. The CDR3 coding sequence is TGCAGTGCACTACGGACTAGCCCAACCTACGAGCAGTACTTC.

The CDR3 coding sequence is TGCGCCAGCAGCATCCGAACAGGGTCTGGGGAGACCCAGTACTTC. Protein: CASSIRTGSGETQYF. The rearrangement links TRBV5-1 to TRBJ2-5, with a possible D match to TRBD1 (6 bases). Trimming took off 4 bases at V and 5 bases at J, with 18 bases between the two ends. This CDR3 has 15 residues. Germline V CDR1 and CDR2: SGHRS, YFSETQ.

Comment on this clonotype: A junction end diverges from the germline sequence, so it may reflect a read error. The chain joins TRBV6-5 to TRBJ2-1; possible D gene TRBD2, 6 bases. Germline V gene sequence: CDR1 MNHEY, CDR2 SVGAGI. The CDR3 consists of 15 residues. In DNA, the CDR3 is TGTGTCAGCAGTAAGACTAGAAACGTCCAGAATGAGCAGTTCTTC. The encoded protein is CVSSKTRNVQNEQFF.

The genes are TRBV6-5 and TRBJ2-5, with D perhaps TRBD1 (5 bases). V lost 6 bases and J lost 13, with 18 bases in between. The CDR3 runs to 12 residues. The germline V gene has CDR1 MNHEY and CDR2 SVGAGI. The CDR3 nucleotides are TGTGCCAGCAGCTCACCAGACAGCCGCGGGTACTTC. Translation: CASSSPDSRGYF.